The 5 T cell receptor beta chains given below trace back to one sample, sequenced in a study of human T cells and chemical hapten exposure. TCRdb itself ran the RACE reads through MiXCR, one entry per CDR3 protein. The table records more than 80,000 distinct CDR3 sequences, roughly a tenth of them present only once. Indicated time point: patch test 3, about 24 weeks after DPC sensitization. As to treatment: therapeutic diphenylcyclopropenone sensitization with weekly scalp DPC. The sequencing here drew on whole blood, taken in connection with sensitization to the hapten diphenylcyclopropenone (DPC). The source is a woman between 50 and 59 years old with alopecia areata. Some clones in this sample may be carry-over from other donors' samples.

V and J are TRBV21-1 and TRBJ1-5; the D segment call TRBD1 is taken from the table without a DNA check. TRBV21-1 is a listed pseudogene. There are 17 residues in the CDR3. DNA for the CDR3: TGTGCCAGCAGCAAACAGGAGGGGGGCGCCGGGAATCAGCCCCAGCATTTT. Translating it yields CASSKQEGGAGNQPQHF.

The table lists this clonotype with many counts. Sequence at one end of the junction differs from germline and may be a read error. The chain is built from TRBV12-3 or TRBV12-4 and TRBJ2-5; tentative D call: TRBD2 (5 bases). This CDR3 is built from 11 residues. CDR3 sequence reads: CASSYSGPVHF. The CDR3 nucleotides are TGTGCCAGCAGTTACAGCGGCCCCGTCCACTTC.

This clonotype occurred many times. The chain joins TRBV12-3 or TRBV12-4 to TRBJ2-5; 12 bases match TRBD1. Unmatched junction bases numbered 12, after V lost 7 bases and J lost 0 bases. The CDR3 has 18 residues. This CDR3 reads CASKSRDRGLGYQETQYF. CDR3 coding DNA: TGTGCCAGCAAGAGCCGGGACAGGGGGCTGGGGTACCAAGAGACCCAGTACTTC.

In its sample, this clonotype was seen many times. This chain uses TRBV5-1 with TRBJ2-7, with D possibly being TRBD1 (5 bases). This CDR3 is built from 15 residues. Germline CDR1 is SGHRS and CDR2 is YFSETQ. V was pared by 0 bases and J by 0 bases, with 10 bases between. The CDR3 DNA reads TGCGCCAGCAGCTTGGTCAGGGCCAGCTCCTACGAGCAGTACTTC. Residues: CASSLVRASSYEQYF. Based on the CDR3 plus reference TRBV5-1 and TRBJ2-7, the full variable domain is KAGVTQTPRYLIKTRGQQVTLSCSPISGHRSVSWYQQTPGQGLQFLFEYFSETQRNKGNFPGRFSGRQFSNSRSEMNVSTLELGDSALYLCASSLVRASSYEQYFGPGTRLTVT.

This clonotype was seen only a few times. The chain joins TRBV6-2 or TRBV6-3 to TRBJ2-7; either TRBD1 or TRBD2 may fit D (5 bases each). V was trimmed by 7 bases and J by 0 bases, leaving 13 bases between them. The CDR3 spans 14 residues. The germline CDR1 and CDR2 sequences are MNHEY and SVGEGT. In DNA form, the CDR3 reads TGTGCCAGCAAATCTGGGGGTAGCTCCTACGAGCAGTACTTC. The encoded protein is CASKSGGSSYEQYF.